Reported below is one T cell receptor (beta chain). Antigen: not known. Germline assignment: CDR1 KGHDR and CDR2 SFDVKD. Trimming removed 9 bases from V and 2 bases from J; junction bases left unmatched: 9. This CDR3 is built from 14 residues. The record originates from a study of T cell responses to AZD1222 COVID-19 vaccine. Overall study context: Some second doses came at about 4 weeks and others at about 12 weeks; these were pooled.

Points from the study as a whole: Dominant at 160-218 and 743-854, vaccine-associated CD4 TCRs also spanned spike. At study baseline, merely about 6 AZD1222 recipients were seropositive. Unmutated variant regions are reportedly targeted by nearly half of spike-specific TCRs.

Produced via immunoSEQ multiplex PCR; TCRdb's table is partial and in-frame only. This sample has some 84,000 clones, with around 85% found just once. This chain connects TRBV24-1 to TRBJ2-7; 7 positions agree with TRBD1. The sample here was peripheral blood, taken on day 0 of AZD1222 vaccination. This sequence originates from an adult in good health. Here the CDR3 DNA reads TGTGCCACCGCTCAGGGACAGTTCCCCTACGAGCAGTACTTC. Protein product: CATAQGQFPYEQYF.